This passage covers 3 T cell receptor beta chains from one sample sequenced in a study of CD8+ T cells in alopecia areata (dated by TCRdb to the late 2010s). Reading the label with the study, this specimen's time point is: baseline before oral tofacitinib. The method was the immunoSEQ multiplex PCR assay. RNA was extracted from all samples and reverse transcribed into cDNA, which served as template for TCR sequencing. TCRdb mirrors the immuneACCESS table, restricted to in-frame sequences. Some clones are absent from its copies; in checked studies, under half trace to an unresolved V gene, and the reason for the others is unknown. For this sample the table gives more than 200,000 clones, of which 67% were detected only once. The ten largest make up more than 0.95% of the sample. The starting material was CD4+ T cells sorted from blood, obtained at week 0. These receptors were collected from a human donor with alopecia areata.

The genes are TRBV10-3 and TRBJ2-5; 7 bases map to TRBD1. The germline V gene has CDR1 ENHRY and CDR2 SYGVKD. The CDR3 loop spans 12 amino acids. The ends lost 10 bases at V and 2 bases at J; junction bases unmatched: 4. The CDR3 sequence is CATLGQQETQYF. CDR3 in DNA: TGTGCCACCCTGGGACAGCAAGAGACCCAGTACTTC.

The chain employs TRBV30 and TRBJ1-2, with D possibly matching TRBD1 (6 bases). Germline V gives CDR1 GTSNPN, CDR2 SVGIG (reference sequence). The V and J ends lost 8 bases and 2 bases respectively, with 18 bases between them. The CDR3 length is 14 residues. This chain's CDR3 is CARAHGGRNYGYTF. In DNA form, the CDR3 reads TGTGCCCGAGCTCACGGGGGGCGAAACTATGGCTACACCTTC.

The chain has TRBV2 and TRBJ1-4; no firm D call. Trimming took 7 bases from V and 5 from J, leaving 14 bases between them. Germline assignment: CDR1 SNHLY and CDR2 FYNNEI. The CDR3 has 14 residues. This CDR3 is CASIPSINNEKLFF. The CDR3 nucleotides read TGTGCCAGCATCCCGTCAATCAACAATGAAAAACTGTTTTTT.